This T cell receptor beta chain derives from a study of tissue T cells after allogeneic stem cell transplantation. Libraries were prepared by immunoSEQ multiplex PCR; TCRdb keeps only in-frame clonotypes and omits some of them. The table shows approximately 1,800 clones, with around 76% occurring only once. Germline V CDR1 and CDR2: MGHDK, SYGVNS. After removal of 3 bases from V and 0 bases from J, the junction contained 4 bases not matched to a gene. CDR3 size: 15 residues. The chain carries TRBV25-1 and TRBJ2-5, with 7 positions matching TRBD2. The sequence was obtained from a male patient between 35 and 75 years old with steroid-refractory graft-versus-host disease after an allogeneic stem cell transplant. Some of these T cells may belong to the graft donor. The specimen comprised colon tissue, sampled at autopsy. In nucleotides, the CDR3 is TGTGCCAGCAGTGATCTAGGGAGGGACCAAGAGACCCAGTACTTC. Protein product: CASSDLGRDQETQYF.